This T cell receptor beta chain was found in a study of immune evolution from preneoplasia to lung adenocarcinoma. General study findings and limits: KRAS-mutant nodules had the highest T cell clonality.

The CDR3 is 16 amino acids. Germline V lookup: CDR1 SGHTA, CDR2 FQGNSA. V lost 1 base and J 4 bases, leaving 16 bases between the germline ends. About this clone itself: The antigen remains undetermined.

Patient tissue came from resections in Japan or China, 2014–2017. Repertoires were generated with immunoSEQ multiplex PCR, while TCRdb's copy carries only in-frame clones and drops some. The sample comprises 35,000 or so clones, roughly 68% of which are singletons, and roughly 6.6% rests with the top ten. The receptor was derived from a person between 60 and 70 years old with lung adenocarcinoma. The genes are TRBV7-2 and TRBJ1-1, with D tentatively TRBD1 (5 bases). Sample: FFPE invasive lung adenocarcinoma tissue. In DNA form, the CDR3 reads TGTGCCAGCAGCTTAGTTATTGGGGAGGGACGCACTGAAGCTTTCTTT. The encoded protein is CASSLVIGEGRTEAFF.